This T cell receptor beta chain was captured in a study of post-analysis software for immune sequencing data (dated by TCRdb to between 2014 and 2016). The study in broad terms: The recorded disease courses included relapsing-remitting, secondary progressive and progressive-relapsing multiple sclerosis, and some patients had no subtype annotation. The patient repertoires were set against around ten previously published healthy control repertoires from donors whose ages ranged from about 6 to 25 years. A subset of samples was prepared in parallel using single-end sample barcoding, then pooled and co-amplified after Illumina adapter ligation.

Summary of the overall study and its limitations: When samples were clustered directly using the F measure, samples prepared in the same batch co-clustered strongly, which prompted a batch-effect correction. Significantly higher frequencies in patients than in controls were found for roughly 5 TRBV segments, including TRBV5-6, TRBV5-1 and TRBV20-1. The multiple sclerosis patient group was slightly younger than the control group. Multiple sclerosis patients had significantly lower normalized Chao1 diversity than controls, a result that suggests substantial peripheral T-cell clonal expansion.

V is cut by 4 bases and J by 5 bases, and the space between the germline ends is 12 bases. Its CDR3 holds 13 amino acids, cysteine through phenylalanine. The read is trimmed to its CDR3 DNA, 39 bases read in frame from base 1. Per the germline V gene, SGHRS is the CDR1 and YFSETQ is the CDR2. Remarks on this clonotype: Its antigen is still unknown. No quality values exist for individual bases; no much larger clone is one base distant.

Library preparation used PCR. Instrument used: Illumina HiSeq 2500. To reduce PCR and sequencing biases, unique molecular identifiers were incorporated into the TCR beta cDNA libraries. Approximately 500,000 cDNA molecules were obtained per 1 to 10 million input T cells, so each molecule approximated one T cell. The patient libraries were prepared and sequenced using the same protocol as the earlier healthy control dataset. Samples belonging to the same batch were prepared together, multiplexed and sequenced on a shared HiSeq lane. The authors' analysis ran thus. Raw barcoded reads were processed with MIGEC, discarding single-read molecular identifier groups before consensus assembly and CDR3 extraction. VDJtools was used for post-analysis of the clonotype tables, with diversity normalized by down-sampling every dataset to the smallest sample size. To correct batch-related cross-sample contamination, repertoire overlap clustering matched CDR3 amino acid sequences but not nucleotide sequences. TCRdb took the public reads, trimmed them with fastp at Q25, ran MiXCR for clone calling and kept in-frame beta chains. Rows merge per CDR3 protein into single entries with the most common DNA and genes. These V and J calls originate from TCRdb's pipeline instead of the authors' own analysis. The sample yields about 260,000 distinct CDR3 sequences; 30% to 45% were counted once. The ten biggest clones cover under 5% of the sample.

To demonstrate the VDJtools post-analysis software, the study profiled TCR beta repertoires from the peripheral blood of 13 young patients with multiple sclerosis. The multiple sclerosis patients were children and adolescents ranging in age from 6 to 15 years. The chain was built from TRBV5-1 and TRBJ1-1; the D gene is unclear. The specimen sequenced was blood. The source of this sequence is a girl between 10 and 17 years old with multiple sclerosis. The nucleotide sequence is TGCGCCAGCAGCGAGGGTGCGAGGACTGAAGCTTTCTTT. It codes for CASSEGARTEAFF.